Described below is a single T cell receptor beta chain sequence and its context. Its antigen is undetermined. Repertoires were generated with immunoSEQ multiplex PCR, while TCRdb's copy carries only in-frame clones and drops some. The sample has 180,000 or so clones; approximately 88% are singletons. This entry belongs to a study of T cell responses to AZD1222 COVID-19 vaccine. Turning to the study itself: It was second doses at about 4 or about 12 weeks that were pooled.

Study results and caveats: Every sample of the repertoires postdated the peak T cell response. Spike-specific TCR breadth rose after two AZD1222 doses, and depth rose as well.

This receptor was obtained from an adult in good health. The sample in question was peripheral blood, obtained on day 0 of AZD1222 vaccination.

This CDR3 is CATRGGYGYTF. The CDR3 DNA is TGTGCCACCAGGGGGGGCTATGGCTACACCTTC. J is TRBJ1-2 and V is TRBV28; 7 nucleotides agree with TRBD1. Germline trimming cut 10 bases from V and 4 bases from J; bases unmatched to any gene: 3. This CDR3 has 11 residues. The germline V gene encodes CDR1 MDHEN and CDR2 SYDVKM.